This TCR beta chain was profiled in a study of CD4 T cells in relation to SARS-CoV-2 and coronaviruses. About the study: Convalescent patients had median age roughly 35 years, range about 20 to 72. Crossreactive spike epitopes shared across donors were mapped to their HLA restriction.

Only in-frame clones appear in the TCRdb table, and some are missing; sequencing was by immunoSEQ multiplex PCR. The sample shows tens of thousands of clones, about 90% of them seen only once. Whole-study findings and limits: The cross-reactivity analysis covered only spike protein, not other viral proteins.

CDR1 and CDR2 (germline): LNHDA, SQIVND (reference sequence). Trimming cost V 5 bases and J 0 bases; bases outside gene matches: 5. The CDR3 contains 16 residues. Turning to this clone: Its specificity is unknown.

Sequencing was carried out using naive CD4+ T cells from PBMCs. The subset is: naive CD4+ T cells isolated by negative enrichment. This clonotype originated in an adult with COVID-19. The chain uses TRBV19 and TRBJ2-1; TRBD2 matches at 9 bases. This chain's CDR3 is CASSSWTSVSYNEQFF. Written as DNA, the CDR3 is TGTGCCAGTAGTTCCTGGACTAGCGTCTCCTACAATGAGCAGTTCTTC.